These T cell receptor beta chains were read from a single sample in a study of blood T cells in healthy people across ages. TCRdb redid the calling of the 5' RACE reads with MiXCR, one entry per CDR3 protein. The sample yields fewer than 700,000 distinct CDR3 sequences, roughly 43% seen once. Material for sequencing was blood. All receptors come from a man aged 80 or over in good health. Both conserved end residues are part of each CDR3. The D gene is left open where the match is weak. Only some rows state a clone size, as once, few, many or a class for expanded clones.

j_gene: TRBJ2-5; v_gene: TRBV20-1; abundance: NA; d_gene: NA; CDR3nt: TGCAGTGCTGCCCTAAAGCCCCAAGAGACCCAGTACTTC; CDR3aa: CSAALKPQETQYF
j_gene: TRBJ1-2; v_gene: TRBV4-3; abundance: NA; d_gene: NA; CDR3nt: TGCGCCAGCAGCCAAGGGGTAGGGCGGAGGGGTAACTATGGCTACACCTTC; CDR3aa: CASSQGVGRRGNYGYTF
j_gene: TRBJ2-5; v_gene: TRBV20-1; abundance: few; d_gene: TRBD1; CDR3nt: TGCAGTGCACGACAGGGGTCGGGAGAGACCCAGTACTTC; CDR3aa: CSARQGSGETQYF
j_gene: TRBJ1-2; v_gene: TRBV7-9; abundance: once; d_gene: TRBD1; CDR3nt: TGTGCCAGCAGCTCATTATTCGGGACAGACGACTATGGCTACACCTTC; CDR3aa: CASSSLFGTDDYGYTF
j_gene: TRBJ2-3; v_gene: TRBV4-1; abundance: NA; d_gene: TRBD2; CDR3nt: TGCGCCAGCAGCCAAGGGGAGGGTCGGAATACGCAGTATTTT; CDR3aa: CASSQGEGRNTQYF
j_gene: TRBJ2-5; v_gene: TRBV20-1; abundance: NA; d_gene: NA; CDR3nt: TGCAGTGCGCAAGTCGGGGATGCAATCCAAGAGACCCAGTACTTC; CDR3aa: CSAQVGDAIQETQYF
j_gene: TRBJ2-5; v_gene: TRBV20-1; abundance: NA; d_gene: TRBD2; CDR3nt: TGCAGTGCTGGACTAGCGGCGTACCAAGAGACCCAGTACTTC; CDR3aa: CSAGLAAYQETQYF
j_gene: TRBJ2-7; v_gene: TRBV20-1; abundance: many; d_gene: NA; CDR3nt: TGCAGTGCTAGTGCCGTGGGGCAGTCCTCTTGGGACGAGCAGTACTTC; CDR3aa: CSASAVGQSSWDEQYF
j_gene: TRBJ2-7; v_gene: TRBV28; abundance: NA; d_gene: TRBD1; CDR3nt: TGTGCCAGCAGTCCCCCCGACAGGGACTACGAGCAGTACTTC; CDR3aa: CASSPPDRDYEQYF
j_gene: TRBJ2-1; v_gene: TRBV27; abundance: NA; d_gene: NA; CDR3nt: TGTGCCAGCAGTTGGGCAGGGCGAGAAGAGACCCAGTTCTTC; CDR3aa: CASSWAGREETQFF
j_gene: TRBJ2-5; v_gene: TRBV5-1; abundance: NA; d_gene: NA; CDR3nt: TGCGCCAGCAGCCCGCGACCAACTAGCTCGATAAGGGATGAGCAGTACTTC; CDR3aa: CASSPRPTSSIRDEQYF
j_gene: TRBJ2-3; v_gene: TRBV20-1; abundance: NA; d_gene: NA; CDR3nt: TGCAGTGCTAGAGAGGGACGCCACGGCACAGATACGCAGTATTTT; CDR3aa: CSAREGRHGTDTQYF
j_gene: TRBJ2-3; v_gene: TRBV6-1; abundance: few; d_gene: TRBD2; CDR3nt: TGTGCCAGCAGTGATCTACTAGCGGGCCTCACAGATACGCAGTATTTT; CDR3aa: CASSDLLAGLTDTQYF